The rows below give T cell receptor beta chains drawn from one sample of a study of T cells in localized non-small cell lung cancer. Data came from immunoSEQ multiplex PCR; TCRdb stores just in-frame clones and leaves some out. The data contain tens of thousands of clones, over 75% of them seen just once; the ten biggest clones take up 6.9%. The starting material was peripheral blood, obtained before any cancer treatment. These receptors all stem from a woman aged 40 to 75 with stage I lung adenocarcinoma. Both conserved end residues are part of each CDR3.

>TRBJ2-3|14|TRBV7-2
CASSLGAGTDTQYF
>TRBJ1-1|15|TRBV7-2
CASSLTGGGNTEAFF
>TRBJ2-7|13|TRBV6-5
CASSLGHQYEQYF
>TRBJ2-3|14|TRBV5-1
CASRREARTDTQYF
>TRBJ2-7|13|TRBV6-5
CASSSGLFYEQYF
>TRBJ2-3|17|TRBV4-3
CASSQGPAGDYTDTQYF
>TRBJ2-2|13|TRBV19
CASRGPNTGELFF
>TRBJ1-4|16|TRBV9
CASSPRDRGMEEKLFF
>TRBJ2-3|14|TRBV7-9
CASTERTSTDTQYF
>TRBJ1-4|13|TRBV28
CASSYGGREKLFF
>TRBJ2-7|11|TRBV5-1
CASTSGYEQYF
>TRBJ2-1|13|TRBV7-2
CASSLWGVNEQFF
>TRBJ2-7|16|TRBV18
CASSPPKGTGGHEQYF
>TRBJ1-1|16|TRBV28
CASSPLAEGPPTEAFF
>TRBJ1-3|14|TRBV7-2
CASSLGGSGNTIYF
>TRBJ2-3|14|TRBV7-2
CASRLAGGPDTQYF
>TRBJ2-3|14|TRBV5-1
CASSLGANTDTQYF
>TRBJ2-3|16|TRBV10-1
CASSVVAGGGTDTQYF
>TRBJ2-7|17|TRBV5-7
CASTLVRTGAPFYEQYF
>TRBJ2-4|14|TRBV5-8
CASSFTGAKNIQYF
>TRBJ2-1|15|TRBV9
CASSGLAVPYNEQFF
>TRBJ2-1|14|TRBV6-5
CASSQRGVYNEQFF
>TRBJ2-7|13|TRBV28
CASSSPPKYEQYF
>TRBJ2-2|13|TRBV5-1
CASSLPDTGELFF
>TRBJ2-6|14|TRBV7-2
CASSFISGANVLTF
>TRBJ1-2|15|TRBV7-9
CASSLVGGAGYGYTF
>TRBJ2-1|14|TRBV11-2
CASSFRRGNNEQFF
>TRBJ1-5|14|TRBV6-6
CAGWTGRRNQPQHF
>TRBJ2-1|16|TRBV5-1
CASSPSTRIAYNEQFF
>TRBJ1-1|14|TRBV11-1
CASRLVGVGTEAFF
>TRBJ2-1|19|TRBV15
CATSRESGGTSGSFDEQFF
>TRBJ2-1|12|TRBV4-1
CASKTGINEQFF
>TRBJ2-1|17|TRBV7-2
CASSLKGTGTFYNEQFF
>TRBJ2-5|15|TRBV27
CASSLGGREQETQYF
>TRBJ1-2|17|TRBV15
CATSRGPGRGGNYGYTF
>TRBJ2-1|10|TRBV2
CASSGNEQFF
>TRBJ1-4|12|TRBV28
CASRRINEKLFF
>TRBJ2-4|15|TRBV28
CASSDGTATKNIQYF
>TRBJ2-5|15|TRBV2
CASSKPPSIMETQYF
>TRBJ2-2|17|TRBV11-1
CASSLGTGGGWAGELFF
>TRBJ1-2|14|TRBV4-3
CASSRGQGNYGYTF
>TRBJ1-1|14|TRBV7-9
CASSPSTGASEAFF
>TRBJ2-7|12|TRBV11-2
CASSLVSYEQYF
>TRBJ1-4|13|TRBV6-5
CASAIFPNEKLFF
>TRBJ2-5|13|TRBV5-4
CASSQTAQETQYF
>TRBJ2-1|13|TRBV7-6
CASSFDWDSEQFF
>TRBJ1-5|17|TRBV28
CASSSPAGTGRIQPQHF
>TRBJ2-3|15|TRBV7-2
CASSLDAGRTDTQYF
>TRBJ1-1|15|TRBV21-1
CASSKDPPRDPEAFF
>TRBJ1-2|13|TRBV27
CASSTGSGGGYTF
>TRBJ2-3|15|TRBV7-6
CASSLAGGATDTQYF
>TRBJ2-2|11|TRBV2
CASSRQGELFF
>TRBJ1-2|18|TRBV5-4
CASSSAGTVTYSNYGYTF
>TRBJ2-7|12|TRBV28
CASSLRVGEQYF
>TRBJ2-1|17|TRBV7-3
CASSSPIVREMVGEQFF
>TRBJ2-1|15|TRBV9
CASSVEVGRYNEQFF
>TRBJ2-3|16|TRBV4-3
CASSPRGGGLVDTQYF
>TRBJ1-2|15|TRBV5-6
CASSVPGQRLDGYTF
>TRBJ2-3|14|TRBV27
CASSFGQGQDTQYF